This T cell receptor beta chain was identified in a study of cytomegalovirus exposure and HLA in healthy donors. CDR3 length: 15 amino acids. Trimming took off 0 bases at V and 6 bases at J, with 17 bases between the two ends. Germline values: CDR1 SQVTM, CDR2 ANQGSEA. A remark on this clone: What it binds is unknown.

Study-wide findings and caveats: What a later analysis showed was that several of the most significant clusters appeared linked to common viral pathogens.

PCR involved 60 Vbeta and 13 Jbeta primers. The data were produced by immunoSEQ multiplex PCR, yet TCRdb's version contains in-frame clones alone and is incomplete. The table shows some 130,000 clones, with about 80% occurring only once. The source material was PBMCs. The chain carries TRBV29-1 and TRBJ1-2, with D hard to call. This receptor was taken from a man between 25 and 39 years old in good health. The CDR3 region is CSVEELKILSHGYTF. In DNA form, the CDR3 reads TGCAGCGTTGAAGAACTTAAGATACTATCACATGGCTACACCTTC.